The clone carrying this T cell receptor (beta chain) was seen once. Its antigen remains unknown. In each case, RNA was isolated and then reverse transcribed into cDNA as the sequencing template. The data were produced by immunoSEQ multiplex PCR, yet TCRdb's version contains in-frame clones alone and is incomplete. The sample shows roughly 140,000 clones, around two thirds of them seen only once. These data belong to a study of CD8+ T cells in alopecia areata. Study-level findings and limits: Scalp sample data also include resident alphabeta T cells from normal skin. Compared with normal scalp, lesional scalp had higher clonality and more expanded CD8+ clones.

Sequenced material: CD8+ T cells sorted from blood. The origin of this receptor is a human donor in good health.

The CDR3 DNA reads as TGTGCCAGCAGTGGGGACGAGGGGCAGGGTGAAAAACTGTTTTTT. This codes for CASSGDEGQGEKLFF. This chain uses TRBV2 with TRBJ1-4; D is possibly TRBD1 (5 bases). This CDR3 region has 15 residues. CDR1 and CDR2 from the germline V gene are SNHLY and FYNNEI. Deletions cut 4 bases from V and 7 bases from J, with 16 bases between.